This TCR beta chain appears in the sequencing data of a study of blood T cell repertoires in COVID-19. Study summary: There were acute and convalescent COVID-19 samples, and they came from the United States, Italy and Spain. Nucleic acid was either cDNA or gDNA, and it came from T cells, B-cell-depleted T cells, or PBMCs.

The CDR3 runs to 16 residues. V was shortened by 0 bases and J by 0 bases, with 10 bases between the two germline ends. The V gene's germline CDR1 is SGHRS and CDR2 YFSETQ. In the authors' methods: Quantification of nucleated cells was approximated via reference gene primer amplification. TCRdb's copy holds only in-frame clones and misses some; the assay was immunoSEQ multiplex PCR. V, J and clone size are taken as reported in that table, and D and trimming were inferred from the DNA itself. The top ten clones hold approximately 8.7% of a sample with hundreds of thousands of clones, roughly 80% of them seen once.

The chain has TRBV5-1 and TRBJ1-3; possibly TRBD1 for D (6 bases). This clonotype was sampled from a woman older than 75 with acute or convalescent COVID-19. The specimen was peripheral blood. CDR3 residues: CASSLEVTGSGNTIYF. The DNA for the CDR3 is TGCGCCAGCAGCTTGGAGGTGACAGGCTCTGGAAACACCATATATTTT.